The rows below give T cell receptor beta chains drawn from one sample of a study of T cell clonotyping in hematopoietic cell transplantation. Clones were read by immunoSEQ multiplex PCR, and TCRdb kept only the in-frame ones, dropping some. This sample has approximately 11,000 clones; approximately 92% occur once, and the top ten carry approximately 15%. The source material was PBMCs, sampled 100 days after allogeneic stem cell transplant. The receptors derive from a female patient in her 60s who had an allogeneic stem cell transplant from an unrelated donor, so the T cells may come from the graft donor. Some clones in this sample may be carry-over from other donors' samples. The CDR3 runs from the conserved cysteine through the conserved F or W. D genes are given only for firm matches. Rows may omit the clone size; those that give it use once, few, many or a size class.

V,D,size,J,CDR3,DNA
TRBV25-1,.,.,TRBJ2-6,CASSYLRANVLTF,TGTGCCAGCAGCTACCTCCGGGCCAACGTCCTGACTTTC
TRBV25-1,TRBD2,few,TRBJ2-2,CASSEGTSGHTGELFF,TGTGCCAGCAGTGAAGGGACTAGCGGACACACCGGGGAGCTGTTTTTT
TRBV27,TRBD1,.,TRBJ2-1,CASSPLPGQGLREQFF,TGTGCCAGCAGCCCACTTCCGGGACAGGGGTTAAGGGAGCAGTTCTTC
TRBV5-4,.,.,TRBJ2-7,CASSSGALAPYEQYF,TGTGCCAGCAGCTCGGGGGCCCTAGCGCCCTACGAGCAGTACTTC
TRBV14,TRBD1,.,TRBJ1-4,CASSQTGERGYEKLFF,TGTGCCAGCAGCCAGACAGGGGAACGGGGGTATGAAAAACTGTTTTTT
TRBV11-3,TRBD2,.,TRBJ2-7,CASSFASGYEQYF,TGTGCCAGCAGCTTCGCTAGCGGTTACGAGCAGTACTTC
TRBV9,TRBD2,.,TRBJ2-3,CASSPGLAGGTFTDTQYF,TGTGCCAGCAGCCCCGGACTAGCGGGAGGGACCTTCACAGATACGCAGTATTTT
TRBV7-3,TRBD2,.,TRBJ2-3,CASSFGTSGTDTQYF,TGTGCCAGCAGCTTCGGGACTAGCGGCACAGATACGCAGTATTTT
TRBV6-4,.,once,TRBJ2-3,CASSDWGEADTQYF,TGTGCCAGCAGTGATTGGGGCGAGGCAGATACGCAGTATTTT
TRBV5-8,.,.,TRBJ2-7,CASSPKRVEQYF,TGTGCCAGCAGCCCGAAACGGGTGGAGCAGTACTTC
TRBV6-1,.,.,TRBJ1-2,CATLEYGYTF,TGTGCCACCTTAGAGTATGGCTACACCTTC
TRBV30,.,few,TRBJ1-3,CAWSVGLLNAGNTIYF,TGTGCCTGGAGTGTAGGACTTCTTAACGCTGGAAACACCATATATTTT